This T cell receptor (beta chain) was profiled in a study of blood T cell repertoires in COVID-19. In the original workflow: From reference gene primer amplification, estimates of nucleated cell counts were derived. The protocol was immunoSEQ multiplex PCR, while the TCRdb copy is restricted to in-frame clones and leaves out a portion. The V and J calls and the clone size are those of that table, but D and trimming were determined from the DNA. This table holds 410,000 or so clones, about 91% found once. Trimming left V 0 bases short and J 4 bases short, with 12 bases between. The CDR3 covers 15 residues. Germline V gene sequence: CDR1 MNHEY, CDR2 SVGAGI. Seattle's enrolled individuals joined amid active infection and were then monitored longitudinally.

The chain combines TRBV6-5 with TRBJ1-1; TRBD1 might be the D (6 bases). Sequencing was performed on peripheral blood. The sequence derives from a woman in her thirties or forties with COVID-19, enrolled during active disease. The CDR3 is CASSYSAGAPTEAFF. For the CDR3, the DNA is TGTGCCAGCAGTTACTCTGCAGGGGCCCCCACTGAAGCTTTCTTT.